The 27 T cell receptor beta chains below were found in one sample sequenced in a study of identical twins. MiXCR, run by TCRdb on the 5' RACE reads, gives a single entry per CDR3 protein. The sample carries 750,000 to 950,000 distinct CDR3 sequences, around 12% recorded once. These sequences were also reported in another study, on yellow fever vaccine responses in identical twins.

The sequenced sample consisted of PBMCs. The source is a young woman in good health.

This clonotype was found a few times. The CDR3 sequence is CSVEVSRGETQYF. CDR3 in DNA: TGCAGCGTTGAAGTATCCCGGGGAGAGACCCAGTACTTC. The V and J genes are TRBV29-1 and TRBJ2-5; D might be TRBD2 (5 bases). V was pared by 1 base and J by 4 bases, with 10 bases between. Germline V gene data show CDR1 as SQVTM and CDR2 as ANQGSEA. This CDR3 is built from 13 residues. Filled out from reference TRBV29-1 and TRBJ2-5, the complete variable domain reads SAVISQKPSRDICQRGTSLTIQCQVDSQVTMMFWYRQQPGQSLTLIATANQGSEATYESGFVIDKFPISRPNLTFSTLTVSNMSPEDSSIYLCSVEVSRGETQYFGPGTRLLVL.

In this sample, this clonotype turned up a few times. This chain connects TRBV5-1 to TRBJ2-3; 8 nucleotides line up with TRBD2. This CDR3 is built from 14 residues. CDR1 SGHRS and CDR2 YFSETQ come from the germline V gene. With V trimmed by 8 bases and J by 3 bases, 8 bases remained unmatched. CDR3 sequence (DNA): TGCGCCAGTACCAATAGCGGGATTACAGATACGCAGTATTTT. Its protein is CASTNSGITDTQYF.

This clonotype was seen more than once but under ten times. The V call is TRBV5-1, the J call TRBJ2-7; 7 bases align to TRBD1. CDR3 size: 15 residues. The V gene's germline CDR1 is SGHRS and CDR2 YFSETQ. Unmatched junction bases numbered 6, after V lost 0 bases and J lost 3 bases. CDR3 protein: CASSLERQGGYEQYF. CDR3 coding DNA: TGCGCCAGCAGCTTGGAGCGACAGGGCGGCTACGAGCAGTACTTC.

The sample holds a few counts of this clonotype. The chain employs TRBV5-1 and TRBJ2-1; D is possibly TRBD1 or TRBD2 (5 bases each). The CDR3 is 15 residues long. The germline gives CDR1 SGHRS, CDR2 YFSETQ. V was trimmed by 4 bases and J by 4 bases, leaving 15 bases between them. Here the CDR3 reads CASSLAGRAYNEQFF. CDR3 nucleotide sequence: TGCGCCAGCAGCCTCGCGGGCAGGGCATACAATGAGCAGTTCTTC.

CDR3 in DNA: TGCAGTGCTAGGTCCGGGACAGTGAATTCACCCCTCCACTTT. Translated, it gives CSARSGTVNSPLHF. V and J are TRBV20-1 and TRBJ1-6, with 7 nucleotides matching TRBD1. V shed 3 bases, J shed 7 bases, and the junction held 6 bases outside the gene matches. The CDR3 loop spans 14 amino acids. In germline, CDR1 is DFQATT, CDR2 SNEGSKA (reference sequence).

This clonotype was observed a handful of times. This chain joins TRBV7-9 and TRBJ2-2; D might be TRBD1 or TRBD2, each matching 5 bases. CDR3 size: 16 residues. The germline V gene encodes CDR1 SEHNR and CDR2 FQNEAQ (reference sequence). V lost 1 base and J 1 base, leaving 10 bases between the germline ends. For the CDR3, the DNA is TGTGCCAGCAGCTTAGATTGGGGGATGAACACCGGGGAGCTGTTTTTT. Translating it yields CASSLDWGMNTGELFF.

This rearrangement joins TRBV3-1 to TRBJ2-7, with 15 positions matching TRBD2. The CDR3 loop spans 16 amino acids. The trim removed 3 bases at V and 7 bases at J, leaving 7 bases unmatched. Per germline, CDR1 LGHDT and CDR2 YNNKEL (reference sequence). CDR3 loop: CASSHRAGLAGGEQYF. The CDR3 DNA sequence: TGTGCCAGCAGCCACCGAGCGGGACTAGCGGGAGGTGAGCAGTACTTC.

This clonotype has only a few counts. The chain joins TRBV11-1 to TRBJ2-1, with 8 bases aligning to TRBD1. This CDR3 has 19 amino acids. Germline CDR1 is SGHAT and CDR2 is FQDESV (reference sequence). With V trimmed by 1 base and J by 4 bases, 15 bases remained unmatched. Written as DNA, the CDR3 is TGTGCCAGCAGCTTAGGGACAGGGAGTAGTGAATTCGTTTACAATGAGCAGTTCTTC. This translates into CASSLGTGSSEFVYNEQFF.

This chain joins TRBV3-1 and TRBJ2-5; TRBD1 aligns across 10 bases. With V trimmed by 5 bases and J by 0 bases, 3 bases remained unmatched. The CDR3 loop spans 15 amino acids. Germline assignment: CDR1 LGHDT and CDR2 YNNKEL (reference sequence). DNA for the CDR3: TGTGCCAGCAGCAAGGACAGGGGGTACCAAGAGACCCAGTACTTC. It translates to CASSKDRGYQETQYF.

This sequence joins TRBV27 and TRBJ1-5; TRBD1 is a possible D gene (5 bases). The V gene lost 6 bases and the J gene lost 7 bases, with 16 bases spanning the gap. Germline V gives CDR1 MNHEY, CDR2 SMNVEV (reference sequence). The CDR3 loop spans 14 amino acids. CDR3 bases: TGTGCCAGCAGCCGGGGGGGAGGTCTACAGCCCCAGCATTTT. It is translated as CASSRGGGLQPQHF.

This chain joins TRBV6-1 and TRBJ2-7; TRBD2 is a possible D gene (6 bases). This CDR3 comprises 14 residues. The ends were cut back, 4 bases at V and 2 bases at J, with 12 bases in the middle. Germline V lookup: CDR1 MNHNS, CDR2 SASEGT. The CDR3 is CASSARDFAYEQYV. The CDR3 DNA reads TGTGCCAGCAGTGCCAGGGACTTCGCCTACGAGCAGTACGTC.

CDR3 in amino acids: CASRDRTLSRSTDTQYF. The CDR3 nucleotides read TGTGCCAGCAGGGACAGAACGTTATCGAGAAGCACAGATACGCAGTATTTT. The V call is TRBV6-1, the J call TRBJ2-3, with D possibly matching TRBD1 (6 bases). The CDR3 length is 17 residues. V lost 6 bases, J lost 0 bases, and 19 bases lay in between. CDR1 and CDR2 from the germline V gene are MNHNS and SASEGT.

The genes are TRBV4-1 and TRBJ1-4, with 10 nucleotides matching TRBD1. Germline V gene lookup returns CDR1 MGHRA and CDR2 YSYEKL. This CDR3 comprises 16 residues. V lost 0 bases to trimming and J lost 4 bases; unmatched junction nucleotides: 2. CDR3 DNA: TGCGCCAGCAGCCAAGAGCGGACAGGGGGTAATGAAAAACTGTTTTTT. Amino acid sequence: CASSQERTGGNEKLFF.

This clonotype was counted ten times or more. The chain carries TRBV4-1 and TRBJ2-2; 7 positions agree with TRBD2. The CDR3 covers 18 residues. V lost 0 bases, J lost 0 bases, and 7 bases stayed unmatched. Germline V lookup: CDR1 MGHRA, CDR2 YSYEKL. As DNA, the CDR3 is TGCGCCAGCAGCCAAGATCTTTTCGGACTAGCGAACACCGGGGAGCTGTTTTTT. It yields the protein CASSQDLFGLANTGELFF.

In nucleotides, the CDR3 is TGTGCCAGCAGTCTAATGACAGGGTTTGGAAACACCATATATTTT. Translated, it gives CASSLMTGFGNTIYF. This chain uses TRBV28 with TRBJ1-3, with 7 bases that match TRBD1. The germline gives CDR1 MDHEN, CDR2 SYDVKM. CDR3 size: 15 residues. The junction had 7 bases not matched to a gene; V was cut back by 5 bases and J by 3 bases.

The chain has TRBV5-1 and TRBJ2-7; D is perhaps TRBD2 (5 bases). V lost 1 base and J lost 2, with 10 bases in between. The CDR3 is 14 amino acids. The germline CDR1 and CDR2 sequences are SGHRS and YFSETQ. The CDR3 DNA reads TGCGCCAGCAGCTTGACCCCCGGGGCCTACGAGCAGTACTTC. It specifies CASSLTPGAYEQYF.

The rearrangement links TRBV24-1 to TRBJ2-1, with a weak D call TRBD2 (7 bases). Per germline, CDR1 KGHDR and CDR2 SFDVKD. V dropped 5 bases and J dropped 0 bases, with 16 bases sitting between them. The CDR3 is made up of 17 amino acids. The CDR3 nucleotides read TGTGCCACCAGTGGCCGGGGGGCGGGGAGCTCCTACAATGAGCAGTTCTTC. Its protein product is CATSGRGAGSSYNEQFF.

This chain connects TRBV7-2 to TRBJ1-1; D is uncertain. The length of the CDR3 is 14 residues. CDR1 is SGHTA, CDR2 FQGNSA, per germline. V shed 6 bases and J shed 0 bases, with 11 bases lying between them. The CDR3 DNA reads TGTGCCAGCAGTAAATGGGCGATGAACACTGAAGCTTTCTTT. Translation: CASSKWAMNTEAFF.

A few counts support this clonotype. This CDR3 reads CASSLAPQGRSGNTIYF. The CDR3 coding sequence is TGTGCCAGCTCACTTGCCCCGCAGGGGCGCTCTGGAAACACCATATATTTT. The genes are TRBV18 and TRBJ1-3; a possible D gene is TRBD1 (6 bases). The CDR3 covers 17 residues. Germline V gene data show CDR1 as KGHSH and CDR2 as LQKENI. Trimming removed 4 bases at V and 0 bases at J, with 16 bases between.

A few counts support this clonotype. The V call is TRBV6-1, the J call TRBJ2-1; 13 bases agree with TRBD2. V gave up 2 bases and J gave up 6 bases; unmatched junction bases: 13. There are 19 residues in the CDR3. Germline CDR1 MNHNS, CDR2 SASEGT. The CDR3 spells CASSEFLRLAGGASNEQFF. The CDR3 bases are TGTGCCAGCAGTGAATTTTTGAGACTAGCGGGAGGAGCCAGCAATGAGCAGTTCTTC.

This clonotype appeared many times. The V gene is TRBV5-1, the J gene TRBJ1-4, with D maybe TRBD1 (5 bases). The CDR3 extends over 16 amino acids. Deletions cut 5 bases from V and 2 bases from J, with 16 bases between. The germline CDR1 and CDR2 sequences are SGHRS and YFSETQ. The CDR3 reads CASSRRGGATNEKLFF. The DNA of the CDR3 is TGCGCCAGCAGTCGGAGGGGTGGAGCGACTAATGAAAAACTGTTTTTT.

This chain connects TRBV7-6 to TRBJ2-7; possible D gene TRBD2, 5 bases. Per germline, CDR1 SGHVS and CDR2 FNYEAQ. The length of the CDR3 is 18 residues. Trimming stripped 6 bases from V and 6 bases from J, with 30 bases between. CDR3 residues: CASSILDPSDTPPTEQYF. CDR3 sequence (DNA): TGTGCCAGCAGTATACTAGATCCAAGCGATACTCCTCCTACCGAGCAGTACTTC.

In this sample, this clonotype turned up a few times. The chain is built from TRBV27 and TRBJ2-1; TRBD2 agrees at 16 bases. This CDR3 comprises 16 residues. The V and J ends lost 5 bases and 8 bases, in that order; junction bases with no gene match: 6. The germline gives CDR1 MNHEY, CDR2 SMNVEV (reference sequence). The CDR3 region has the DNA TGTGCCAGCAGTGCCGGGACTAGCGGGAGGGTCTATGAGCAGTTCTTC. Translated: CASSAGTSGRVYEQFF.

The rearrangement links TRBV6-1 to TRBJ2-7; 10 nucleotides agree with TRBD1. Trimming took 6 bases from V and 0 from J; bases not matched to a gene: 2. CDR1 and CDR2 from the germline V gene are MNHNS and SASEGT. The CDR3 contains 14 residues. The CDR3 is CASRGQGSSYEQYF. The CDR3 nucleotides read TGTGCCAGCAGGGGACAGGGGTCCTCCTACGAGCAGTACTTC.

V gene TRBV4-1 combines with J gene TRBJ2-7, with 8 bases aligning to TRBD2. CDR3 length: 15 amino acids. V trimming: 0 bases; J trimming: 2 bases; junction bases outside the gene matches: 3. The V gene's germline CDR1 is MGHRA and CDR2 YSYEKL. This CDR3 reads CASSQEVAGPYEQYF. The CDR3 bases are TGCGCCAGCAGCCAAGAGGTAGCGGGGCCCTACGAGCAGTACTTC.

V is TRBV7-6 and J is TRBJ2-2; maybe TRBD1 (5 bases). The CDR3 is made up of 14 amino acids. CDR1 SGHVS and CDR2 FNYEAQ come from the germline V gene. V lost 5 bases to trimming and J lost 3 bases, with 10 bases between them. The CDR3 DNA reads as TGTGCCAGCAGCCGGTTCAGGGACACCGGGGAGCTGTTTTTT. Its translation: CASSRFRDTGELFF.

This clonotype has just a few counts. The chain links TRBV2 to TRBJ2-7; D remains unclear. The CDR3 covers 11 residues. CDR1 and CDR2 (germline): SNHLY, FYNNEI. Trimming cost V 6 bases and J 7 bases, with 10 bases left between them. The CDR3 nucleotides are TGTGCCAGCAGCCGCATGTGGGAGCAGTACTTC. Translation: CASSRMWEQYF.